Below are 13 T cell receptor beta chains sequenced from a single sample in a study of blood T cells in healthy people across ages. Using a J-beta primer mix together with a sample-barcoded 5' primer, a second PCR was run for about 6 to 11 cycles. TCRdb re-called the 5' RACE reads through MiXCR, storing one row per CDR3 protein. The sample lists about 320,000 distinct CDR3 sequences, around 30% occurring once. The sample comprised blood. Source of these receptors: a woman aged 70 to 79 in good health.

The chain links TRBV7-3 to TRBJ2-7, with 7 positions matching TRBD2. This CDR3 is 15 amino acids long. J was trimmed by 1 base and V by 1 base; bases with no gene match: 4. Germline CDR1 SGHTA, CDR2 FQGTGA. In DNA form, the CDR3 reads TGTGCCAGCAGCTTAAGTTCCGGGGGGTCCTACGAGCAGTACTTC. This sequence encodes CASSLSSGGSYEQYF.

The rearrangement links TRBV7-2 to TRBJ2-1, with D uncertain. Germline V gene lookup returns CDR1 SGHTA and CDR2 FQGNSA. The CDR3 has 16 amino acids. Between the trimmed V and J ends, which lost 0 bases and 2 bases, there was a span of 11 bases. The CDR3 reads CASSLALVVAYNEQFF. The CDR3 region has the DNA TGTGCCAGCAGCTTAGCCCTAGTAGTAGCCTACAATGAGCAGTTCTTC.

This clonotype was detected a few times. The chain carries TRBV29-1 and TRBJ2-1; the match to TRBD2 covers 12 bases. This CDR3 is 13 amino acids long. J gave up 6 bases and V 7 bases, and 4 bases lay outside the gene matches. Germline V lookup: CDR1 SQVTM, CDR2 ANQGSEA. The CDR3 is CSATSGSSNEQFF. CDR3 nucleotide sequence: TGCAGCGCGACTAGCGGGAGTTCCAATGAGCAGTTCTTC.

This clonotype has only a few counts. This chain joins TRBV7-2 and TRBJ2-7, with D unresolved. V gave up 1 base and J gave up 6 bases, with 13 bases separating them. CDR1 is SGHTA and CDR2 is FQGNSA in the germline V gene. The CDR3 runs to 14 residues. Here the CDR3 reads CASSLDTDVAEQYF. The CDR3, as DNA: TGTGCCAGCAGCTTAGATACAGATGTCGCCGAGCAGTACTTC.

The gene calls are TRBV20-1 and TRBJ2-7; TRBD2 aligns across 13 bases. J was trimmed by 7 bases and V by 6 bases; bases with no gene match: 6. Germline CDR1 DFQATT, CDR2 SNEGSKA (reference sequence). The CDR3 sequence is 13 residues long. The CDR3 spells CSARTSGGLEQYF. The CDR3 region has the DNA TGCAGTGCCCGGACTAGCGGGGGTTTAGAGCAGTACTTC.

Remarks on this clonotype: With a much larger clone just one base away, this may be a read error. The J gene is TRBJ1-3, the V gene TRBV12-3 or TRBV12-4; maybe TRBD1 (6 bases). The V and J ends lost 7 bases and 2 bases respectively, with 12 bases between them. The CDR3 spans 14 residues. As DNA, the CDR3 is TGTGCCAGCACCCCAGGGGTAGCTGGAAACACCATATATTTT. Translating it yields CASTPGVAGNTIYF.

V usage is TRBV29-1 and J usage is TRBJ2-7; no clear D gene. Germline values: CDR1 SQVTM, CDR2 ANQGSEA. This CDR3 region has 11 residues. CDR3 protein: CSVLVSYEQYF. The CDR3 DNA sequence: TGCAGTGTTCTCGTCTCCTACGAGCAGTACTTC.

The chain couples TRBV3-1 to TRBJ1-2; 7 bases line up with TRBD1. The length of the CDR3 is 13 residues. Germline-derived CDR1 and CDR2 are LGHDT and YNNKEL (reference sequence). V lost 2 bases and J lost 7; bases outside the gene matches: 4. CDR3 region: CASSQRQGPGYTF. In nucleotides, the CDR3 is TGTGCCAGCAGCCAACGACAGGGTCCTGGCTACACCTTC.

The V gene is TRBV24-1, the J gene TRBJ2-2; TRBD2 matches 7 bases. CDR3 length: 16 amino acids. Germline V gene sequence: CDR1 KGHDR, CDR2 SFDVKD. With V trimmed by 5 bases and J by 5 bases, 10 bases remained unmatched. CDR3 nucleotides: TGTGCCACCAGTGGGGGGGGGTCCGCGAGAACCGGGGAGCTGTTTTTT. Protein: CATSGGGSARTGELFF.

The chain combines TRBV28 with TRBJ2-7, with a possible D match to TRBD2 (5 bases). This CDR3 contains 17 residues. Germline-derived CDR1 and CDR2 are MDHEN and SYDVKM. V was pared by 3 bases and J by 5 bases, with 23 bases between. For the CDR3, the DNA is TGTGCCAGCAGTTTTGAAGCGATAGTCCGGGGTATGGACGAGCAGTACTTC. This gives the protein CASSFEAIVRGMDEQYF.

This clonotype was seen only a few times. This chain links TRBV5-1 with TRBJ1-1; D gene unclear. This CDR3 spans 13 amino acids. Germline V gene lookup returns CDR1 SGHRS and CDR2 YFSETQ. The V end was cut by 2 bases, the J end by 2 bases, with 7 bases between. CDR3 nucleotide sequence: TGCGCCAGCAGCTTTGTAGGTAACACTGAAGCTTTCTTT. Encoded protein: CASSFVGNTEAFF. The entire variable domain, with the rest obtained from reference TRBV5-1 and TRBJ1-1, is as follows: KAGVTQTPRYLIKTRGQQVTLSCSPISGHRSVSWYQQTPGQGLQFLFEYFSETQRNKGNFPGRFSGRQFSNSRSEMNVSTLELGDSALYLCASSFVGNTEAFFGQGTRLTVV.

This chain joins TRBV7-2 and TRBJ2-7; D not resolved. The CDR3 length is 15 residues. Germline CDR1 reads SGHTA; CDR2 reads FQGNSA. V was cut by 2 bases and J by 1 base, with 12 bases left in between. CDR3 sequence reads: CASSLHPERSYEQYF. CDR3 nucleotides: TGTGCCAGCAGCTTACACCCAGAAAGGTCCTACGAGCAGTACTTC.

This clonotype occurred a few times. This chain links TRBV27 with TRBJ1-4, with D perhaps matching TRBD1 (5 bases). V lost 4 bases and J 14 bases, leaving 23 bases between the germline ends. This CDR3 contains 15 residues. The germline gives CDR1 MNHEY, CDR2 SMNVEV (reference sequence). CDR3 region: CASSSYGAEELRLFF. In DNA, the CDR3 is TGTGCCAGCAGTTCATACGGGGCAGAAGAACTTAGGCTGTTTTTT.